This T cell receptor (beta chain) was retrieved from a study of CD8 T cells in ankylosing spondylitis. MiXCR was run by TCRdb on the 5' RACE reads, yielding one entry per CDR3 protein. In the table there are 190,000 or so distinct CDR3 sequences, more than 10% of which are singletons. Germline-derived CDR1 and CDR2 are SEHNR and FQNEAQ (reference sequence). After removal of 5 bases from V and 5 bases from J, the junction contained 12 bases not matched to a gene. The CDR3 totals 16 residues. The clonotype comes from a male donor with ankylosing spondylitis or in good health (not recorded which). The genes are TRBV7-9 and TRBJ2-7, with 10 positions matching TRBD2. The sample comprised blood, either unsorted or a sorted T cell fraction (not recorded which). In DNA form, the CDR3 reads TGTGCCAGCAGCGCCGCCCTAGCGGGAGCTCCCGACGAGCAGTACTTC. Its protein product is CASSAALAGAPDEQYF.